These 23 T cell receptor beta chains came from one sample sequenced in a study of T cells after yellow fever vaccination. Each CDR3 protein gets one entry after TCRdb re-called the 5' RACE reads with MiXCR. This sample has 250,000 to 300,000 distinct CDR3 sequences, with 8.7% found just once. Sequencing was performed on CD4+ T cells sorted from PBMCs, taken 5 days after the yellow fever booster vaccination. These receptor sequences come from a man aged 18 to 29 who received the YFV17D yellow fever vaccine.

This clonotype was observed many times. CDR3 sequence: CASSLSTGVDTQYF. The CDR3 DNA reads as TGTGCCAGCAGCTTATCCACAGGGGTAGATACGCAGTATTTT. The V call is TRBV7-2, the J call TRBJ2-3, with TRBD1 matching 7 bases. With V trimmed by 2 bases and J by 5 bases, 4 bases remained unmatched. Germline CDR1 SGHTA, CDR2 FQGNSA. The CDR3 runs to 14 residues. The whole variable domain, filled in from reference TRBV7-2 and TRBJ2-3, reads GAGVSQSPSNKVTEKGKDVELRCDPISGHTALYWYRQSLGQGLEFLIYFQGNSAPDKSGLPSDRFSAERTGGSVSTLTIQRTQQEDSAVYLCASSLSTGVDTQYFGPGTRLTVL.

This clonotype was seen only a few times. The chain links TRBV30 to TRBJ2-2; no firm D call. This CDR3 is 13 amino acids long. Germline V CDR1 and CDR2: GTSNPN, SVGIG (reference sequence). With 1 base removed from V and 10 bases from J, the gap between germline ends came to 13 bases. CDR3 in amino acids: CAWSAYSVPELFF. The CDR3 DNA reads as TGTGCCTGGAGTGCCTATTCGGTCCCGGAGCTGTTTTTT.

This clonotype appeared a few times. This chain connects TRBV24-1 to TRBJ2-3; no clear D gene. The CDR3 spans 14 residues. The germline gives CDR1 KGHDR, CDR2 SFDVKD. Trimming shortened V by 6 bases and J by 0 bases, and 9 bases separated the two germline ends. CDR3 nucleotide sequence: TGTGCCACCAGTTCAGATGGTAGCACAGATACGCAGTATTTT. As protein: CATSSDGSTDTQYF.

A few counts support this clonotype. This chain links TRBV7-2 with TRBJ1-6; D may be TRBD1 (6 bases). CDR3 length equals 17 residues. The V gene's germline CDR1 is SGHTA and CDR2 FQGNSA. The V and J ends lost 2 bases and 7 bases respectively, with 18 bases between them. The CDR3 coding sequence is TGTGCCAGCAGCTTACTTCGTACCTCCGGGGGCAATTCACCCCTCCACTTT. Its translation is CASSLLRTSGGNSPLHF. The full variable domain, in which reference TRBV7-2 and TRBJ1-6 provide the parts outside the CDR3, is GAGVSQSPSNKVTEKGKDVELRCDPISGHTALYWYRQSLGQGLEFLIYFQGNSAPDKSGLPSDRFSAERTGGSVSTLTIQRTQQEDSAVYLCASSLLRTSGGNSPLHFGNGTRLTVT.

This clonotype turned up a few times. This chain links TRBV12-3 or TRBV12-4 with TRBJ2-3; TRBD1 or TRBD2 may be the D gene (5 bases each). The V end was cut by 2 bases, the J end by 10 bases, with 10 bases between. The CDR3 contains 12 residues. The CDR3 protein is CASSLPRGAQYF. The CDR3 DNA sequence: TGTGCCAGCAGTTTACCCCGAGGGGCGCAGTATTTT.

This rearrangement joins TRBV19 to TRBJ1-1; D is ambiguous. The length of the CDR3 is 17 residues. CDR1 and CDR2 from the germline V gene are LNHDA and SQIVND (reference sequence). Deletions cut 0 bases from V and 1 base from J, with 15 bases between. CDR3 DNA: TGTGCCAGTAGTATAGATCGGCGGGGAGATTCGAACACTGAAGCTTTCTTT. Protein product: CASSIDRRGDSNTEAFF. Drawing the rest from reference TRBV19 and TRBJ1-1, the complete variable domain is DGGITQSPKYLFRKEGQNVTLSCEQNLNHDAMYWYRQDPGQGLRLIYYSQIVNDFQKGDIAEGYSVSREKKESFPLTVTSAQKNPTAFYLCASSIDRRGDSNTEAFFGQGTRLTVV.

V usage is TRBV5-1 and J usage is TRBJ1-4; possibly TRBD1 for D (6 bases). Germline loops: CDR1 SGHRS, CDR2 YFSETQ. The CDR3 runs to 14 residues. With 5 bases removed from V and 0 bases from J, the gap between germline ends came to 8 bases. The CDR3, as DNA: TGCGCCAGCAGAAGGGGGTCAACTAATGAAAAACTGTTTTTT. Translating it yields CASRRGSTNEKLFF.

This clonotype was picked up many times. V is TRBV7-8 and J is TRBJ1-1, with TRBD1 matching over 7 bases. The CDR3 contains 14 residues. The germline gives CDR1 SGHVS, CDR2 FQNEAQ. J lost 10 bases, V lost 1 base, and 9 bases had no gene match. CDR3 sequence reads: CASSLGGDSWAAFF. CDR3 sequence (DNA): TGTGCCAGCAGCTTAGGGGGGGACAGTTGGGCAGCTTTCTTT. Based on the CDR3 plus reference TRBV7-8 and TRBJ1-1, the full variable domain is GAGVSQSPRYKVAKRGQDVALRCDPISGHVSLFWYQQALGQGPEFLTYFQNEAQLDKSGLPSDRFFAERPEGSVSTLKIQRTQQEDSAVYLCASSLGGDSWAAFFGQGTRLTVV.

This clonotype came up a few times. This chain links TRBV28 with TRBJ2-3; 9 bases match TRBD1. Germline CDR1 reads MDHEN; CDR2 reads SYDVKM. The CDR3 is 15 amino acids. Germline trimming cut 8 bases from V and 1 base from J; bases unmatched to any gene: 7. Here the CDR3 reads CASQSQGAGTDTQYF. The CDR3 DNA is TGTGCCAGCCAATCACAGGGGGCTGGCACAGATACGCAGTATTTT.

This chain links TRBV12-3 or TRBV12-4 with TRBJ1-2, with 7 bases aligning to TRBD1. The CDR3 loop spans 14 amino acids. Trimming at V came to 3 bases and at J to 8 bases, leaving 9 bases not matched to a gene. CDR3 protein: CASSFRGGAGGYTF. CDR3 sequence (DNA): TGTGCCAGCAGTTTTCGAGGGGGCGCGGGGGGCTACACCTTC.

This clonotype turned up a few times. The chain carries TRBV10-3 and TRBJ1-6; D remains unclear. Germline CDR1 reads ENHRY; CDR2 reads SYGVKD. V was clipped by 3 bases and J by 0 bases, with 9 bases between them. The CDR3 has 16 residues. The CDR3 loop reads CAISDERSSYNSPLHF. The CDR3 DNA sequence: TGTGCCATCAGTGATGAACGGAGCTCCTATAATTCACCCCTCCACTTT.

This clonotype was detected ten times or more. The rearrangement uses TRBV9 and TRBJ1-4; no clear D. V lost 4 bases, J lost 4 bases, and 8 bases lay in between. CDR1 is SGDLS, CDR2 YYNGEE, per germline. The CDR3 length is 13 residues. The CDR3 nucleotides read TGTGCCAGCAGCTTCGGGAGTAATGAAAAACTGTTTTTT. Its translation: CASSFGSNEKLFF.

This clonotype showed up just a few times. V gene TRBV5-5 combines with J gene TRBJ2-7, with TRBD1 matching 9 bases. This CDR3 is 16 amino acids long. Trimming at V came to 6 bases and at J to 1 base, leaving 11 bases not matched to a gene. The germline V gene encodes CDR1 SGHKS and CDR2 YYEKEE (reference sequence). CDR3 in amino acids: CASTPPQGAESYEQYV. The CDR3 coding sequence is TGTGCCAGCACCCCGCCACAGGGGGCAGAGTCCTACGAGCAGTACGTC.

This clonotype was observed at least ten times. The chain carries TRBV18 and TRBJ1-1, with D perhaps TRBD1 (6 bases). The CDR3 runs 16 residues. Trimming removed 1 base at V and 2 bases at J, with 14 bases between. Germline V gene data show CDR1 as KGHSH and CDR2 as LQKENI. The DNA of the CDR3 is TGTGCCAGCTCACCACAAACAGGGCTGGGTAACACTGAAGCTTTCTTT. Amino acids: CASSPQTGLGNTEAFF.

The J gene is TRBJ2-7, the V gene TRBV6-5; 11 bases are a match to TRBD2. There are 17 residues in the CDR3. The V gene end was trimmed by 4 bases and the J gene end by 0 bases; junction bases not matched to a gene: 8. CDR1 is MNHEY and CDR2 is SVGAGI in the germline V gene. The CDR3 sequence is CASSSRTSGSSSYEQYF. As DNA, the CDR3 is TGTGCCAGCAGTTCCAGGACTAGCGGGTCGAGCTCCTACGAGCAGTACTTC.

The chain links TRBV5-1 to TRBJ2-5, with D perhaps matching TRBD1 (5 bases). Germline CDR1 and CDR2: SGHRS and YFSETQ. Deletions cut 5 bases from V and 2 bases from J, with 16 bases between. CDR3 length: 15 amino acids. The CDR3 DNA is TGCGCCAGCAGTCGAATCCCAGGGCTTCAAGAGACCCAGTACTTC. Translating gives CASSRIPGLQETQYF. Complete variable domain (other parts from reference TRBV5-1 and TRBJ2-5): KAGVTQTPRYLIKTRGQQVTLSCSPISGHRSVSWYQQTPGQGLQFLFEYFSETQRNKGNFPGRFSGRQFSNSRSEMNVSTLELGDSALYLCASSRIPGLQETQYFGPGTRLLVL.

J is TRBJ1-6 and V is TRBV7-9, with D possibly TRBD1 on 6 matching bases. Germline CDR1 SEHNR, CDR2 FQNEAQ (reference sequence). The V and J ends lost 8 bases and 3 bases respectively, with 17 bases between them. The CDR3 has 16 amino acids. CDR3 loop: CASGGAGANYNSPLHF. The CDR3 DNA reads TGTGCCAGCGGAGGAGCAGGGGCTAACTATAATTCACCCCTCCACTTT.

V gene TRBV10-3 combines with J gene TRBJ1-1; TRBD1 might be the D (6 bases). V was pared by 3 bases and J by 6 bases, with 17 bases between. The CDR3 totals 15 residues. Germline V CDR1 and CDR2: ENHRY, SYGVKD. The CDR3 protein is CAISEGSQGLPEAFF. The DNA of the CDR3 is TGTGCCATCAGTGAAGGTAGCCAGGGGTTGCCTGAAGCTTTCTTT.

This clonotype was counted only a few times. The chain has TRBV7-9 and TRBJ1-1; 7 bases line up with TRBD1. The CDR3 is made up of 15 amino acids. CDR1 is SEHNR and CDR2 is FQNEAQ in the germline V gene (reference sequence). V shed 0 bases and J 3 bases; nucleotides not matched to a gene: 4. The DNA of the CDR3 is TGTGCCAGCAGCTTAGCATCCAGGGGGGACACTGAAGCTTTCTTT. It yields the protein CASSLASRGDTEAFF.

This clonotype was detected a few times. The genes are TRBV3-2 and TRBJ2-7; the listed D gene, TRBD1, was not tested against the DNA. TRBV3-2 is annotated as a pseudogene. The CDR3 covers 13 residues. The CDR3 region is CASSMGQAYEQYV. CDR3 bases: TGTGCCAGCAGCATGGGACAAGCCTACGAGCAGTACGTC.

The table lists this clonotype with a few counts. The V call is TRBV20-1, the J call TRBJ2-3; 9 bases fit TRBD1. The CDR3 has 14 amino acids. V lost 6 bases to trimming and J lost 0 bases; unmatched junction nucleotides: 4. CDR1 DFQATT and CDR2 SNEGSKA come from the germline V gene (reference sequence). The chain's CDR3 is CSATGQGSTDTQYF. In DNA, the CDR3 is TGCAGTGCAACGGGACAGGGAAGCACAGATACGCAGTATTTT.

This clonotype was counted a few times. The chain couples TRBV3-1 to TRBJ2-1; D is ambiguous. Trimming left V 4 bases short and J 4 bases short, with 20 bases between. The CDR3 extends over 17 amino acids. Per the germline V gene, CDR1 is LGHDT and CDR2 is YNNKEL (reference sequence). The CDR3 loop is CASSPPLFDPDYNEQFF. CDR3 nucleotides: TGTGCCAGCAGCCCCCCCCTCTTCGACCCCGATTACAATGAGCAGTTCTTC.

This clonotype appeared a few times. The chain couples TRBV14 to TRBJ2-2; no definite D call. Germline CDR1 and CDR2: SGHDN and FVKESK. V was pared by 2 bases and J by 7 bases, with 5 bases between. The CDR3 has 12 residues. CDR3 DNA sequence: TGTGCCAGCAGCCAATATCTCGGGGAGCTGTTTTTT. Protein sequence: CASSQYLGELFF.